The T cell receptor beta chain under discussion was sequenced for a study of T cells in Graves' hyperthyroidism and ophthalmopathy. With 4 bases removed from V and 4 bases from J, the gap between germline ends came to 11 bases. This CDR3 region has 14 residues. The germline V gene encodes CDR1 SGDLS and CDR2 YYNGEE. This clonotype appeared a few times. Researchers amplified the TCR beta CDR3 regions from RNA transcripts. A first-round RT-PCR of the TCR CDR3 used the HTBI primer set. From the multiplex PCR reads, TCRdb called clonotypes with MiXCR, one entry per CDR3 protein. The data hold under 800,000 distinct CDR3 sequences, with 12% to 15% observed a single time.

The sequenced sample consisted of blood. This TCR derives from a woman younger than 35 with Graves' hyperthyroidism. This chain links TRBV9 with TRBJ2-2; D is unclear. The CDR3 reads CASSPFRATGELFF. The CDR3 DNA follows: TGTGCCAGCAGCCCCTTTCGTGCCACCGGGGAGCTGTTTTTT. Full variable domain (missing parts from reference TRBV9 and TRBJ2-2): DSGVTQTPKHLITATGQRVTLRCSPRSGDLSVYWYQQSLDQGLQFLIQYYNGEERAKGNILERFSAQQFPDLHSELNLSSLELGDSALYFCASSPFRATGELFFGEGSRLTVL.